This T cell receptor beta chain was captured in a study of blood T cell repertoires in COVID-19. This clone was seen only once. The ends were cut back, 6 bases at V and 7 bases at J, with 6 bases in the middle. CDR3 length equals 11 residues. Sequencing was performed with immunoSEQ multiplex PCR; in TCRdb, only in-frame clones are kept and a portion is missing. The sample includes about 170,000 clones, roughly 83% of them seen just once. Sequencing input: PBMCs or T cells enriched from blood (not recorded which). This receptor was taken from a woman aged 45-59 years who had recovered from COVID-19. The V and J genes are TRBV12-3 or TRBV12-4 and TRBJ2-2; D is unresolved. CDR3 in amino acids: CASSPSGELFF. The CDR3 nucleotides are TGTGCCAGCAGCCCGAGCGGGGAGCTGTTTTTT.